The 23 T cell receptor beta chains presented below share a single source sample, sequenced in a study of shared clonotypes between healthy human individuals. TCRdb's copy holds only in-frame clones and misses some; the assay was immunoSEQ multiplex PCR. The repertoire holds approximately 2.3 million clones, with 80% to 95% as singletons. Sequenced: naive CD4+ T cells from PBMCs. Regarding subset: CD45RA+ positively selected. The source of these receptors is a man aged 18 to 29 in good health. Some clones in this sample may be carry-over from other donors' samples.

The chain recombines TRBV5-1 with TRBJ2-3; 14 bases align to TRBD2. This CDR3 is 18 amino acids long. Germline V CDR1 and CDR2: SGHRS, YFSETQ. The junction had 13 bases not matched to a gene; V was cut back by 6 bases and J by 4 bases. DNA of the CDR3: TGCGCCAGCACTAGTAATTTGGGGACTAGCGGGAGCGCAGATACGCAGTATTTT. Amino acids: CASTSNLGTSGSADTQYF.

The chain uses TRBV6-6 and TRBJ1-1; no firm D call. Germline V CDR1 and CDR2: MNHNY, SVGAGI (reference sequence). CDR3 length: 11 amino acids. V was clipped by 2 bases and J by 8 bases, with 6 bases between them. The CDR3 is CASSYEREAFF. The DNA for the CDR3 is TGTGCCAGCAGTTACGAGCGGGAAGCTTTCTTT.

The chain has TRBV6-5 and TRBJ1-2; possible D gene TRBD1, 5 bases. The CDR3 runs 13 residues. CDR1 is MNHEY, CDR2 SVGAGI, per germline. Between the trimmed V and J ends, which lost 6 bases and 5 bases, there was a span of 13 bases. CDR3 region: CASSKRQSYGYTF. CDR3 bases: TGTGCCAGCAGCAAAAGACAGTCTTATGGCTACACCTTC.

This sequence joins TRBV11-2 and TRBJ1-2; weak D call: TRBD1 (5 bases). V lost 1 base and J lost 7, with 10 bases in between. The germline V gene encodes CDR1 SGHAT and CDR2 FQNNGV. This CDR3 spans 13 amino acids. The chain's CDR3 is CASSLVGVGGYTF. The CDR3, as DNA: TGTGCCAGCAGCTTAGTGGGGGTTGGTGGCTACACCTTC.

This chain joins TRBV15 and TRBJ1-2, with D uncertain. Germline-derived CDR1 and CDR2 are LNHNV and YYDKDF (reference sequence). Trimming shortened V by 0 bases and J by 1 base, and 9 bases separated the two germline ends. This CDR3 spans 15 amino acids. In DNA, the CDR3 is TGTGCCACCAGCAGAGAAGGAACAGATAACTATGGCTACACCTTC. Translation gives CATSREGTDNYGYTF.

This chain joins TRBV7-2 and TRBJ1-2; D possibly corresponds to TRBD1 (6 bases). V shed 5 bases and J shed 2 bases, with 18 bases lying between them. Germline V lookup: CDR1 SGHTA, CDR2 FQGNSA. The CDR3 covers 16 residues. The CDR3 protein is CASSTARQALNYGYTF. The CDR3 nucleotides read TGTGCCAGCAGCACAGCCCGACAGGCCTTGAACTATGGCTACACCTTC.

With regard to this clone: Other DNA sequences in this specimen translate into the identical CDR3. The chain is built from TRBV29-1 and TRBJ1-1; TRBD1 agrees at 9 bases. CDR1 is SQVTM, CDR2 ANQGSEA, per germline. The CDR3 sequence is 13 residues long. The junction had 4 bases not matched to a gene; V was cut back by 4 bases and J by 4 bases. CDR3 in DNA: TGCAGCGTTGCGGGACAGGGTGGCACTGAAGCTTTCTTT. This codes for CSVAGQGGTEAFF.

CDR3 loop: CASSVAQGRGDTQYF. CDR3 DNA: TGTGCCAGCAGCGTAGCCCAGGGGCGAGGAGATACGCAGTATTTT. The chain combines TRBV9 with TRBJ2-3; tentatively, D is TRBD1 (6 bases). The CDR3 extends over 15 amino acids. Germline lookup yields CDR1 SGDLS and CDR2 YYNGEE. Trimming left V 0 bases short and J 5 bases short, with 13 bases between.

CDR3 DNA: TGTGCCAGCAGTTTAGCCACCAGGTACAATGAAAAACTGTTTTTT. Protein product: CASSLATRYNEKLFF. The V call is TRBV28, the J call TRBJ1-4; D is unclear. Deletions cut 2 bases from V and 5 bases from J, with 12 bases between. This CDR3 is 15 amino acids long. CDR1 is MDHEN and CDR2 is SYDVKM in the germline V gene. The variable domain in full, with the rest retrieved from reference TRBV28 and TRBJ1-4, is DVKVTQSSRYLVKRTGEKVFLECVQDMDHENMFWYRQDPGLGLRLIYFSYDVKMKEKGDIPEGYSVSREKKERFSLILESASTNQTSMYLCASSLATRYNEKLFFGSGTQLSVL.

This chain connects TRBV27 to TRBJ1-2, with 8 bases matching TRBD1. The CDR3 extends over 17 amino acids. After removal of 10 bases from V and 7 bases from J, the junction contained 23 bases not matched to a gene. The germline CDR1 and CDR2 sequences are MNHEY and SMNVEV (reference sequence). The CDR3: CANTETGQASGVSGYTF. CDR3 sequence (DNA): TGTGCCAACACAGAAACGGGACAGGCATCGGGGGTCTCTGGCTACACCTTC.

This clone appeared a single time. The gene calls are TRBV5-1 and TRBJ1-1; the match to TRBD1 covers 9 bases. J gave up 0 bases and V 1 base, and 4 bases lay outside the gene matches. There are 16 residues in the CDR3. Germline V CDR1 and CDR2: SGHRS, YFSETQ. CDR3 region: CASSLSGTGMNTEAFF. The CDR3 DNA reads TGCGCCAGCAGCTTGTCCGGGACAGGGATGAACACTGAAGCTTTCTTT. The entire variable domain, with the rest obtained from reference TRBV5-1 and TRBJ1-1, is as follows: KAGVTQTPRYLIKTRGQQVTLSCSPISGHRSVSWYQQTPGQGLQFLFEYFSETQRNKGNFPGRFSGRQFSNSRSEMNVSTLELGDSALYLCASSLSGTGMNTEAFFGQGTRLTVV.

The chain joins TRBV5-4 to TRBJ1-4, with D tentatively TRBD1 (6 bases). Germline CDR1 reads SGHNT; CDR2 reads YYREEE (reference sequence). The CDR3 runs to 15 residues. V lost 0 bases and J 5 bases, leaving 11 bases between the germline ends. CDR3 sequence reads: CASSLATGENEKLFF. CDR3 nucleotide sequence: TGTGCCAGCAGCTTGGCGACAGGAGAAAATGAAAAACTGTTTTTT.

Regarding this clone: Other DNA sequences in this sample translate to the same CDR3. V and J are TRBV7-2 and TRBJ2-3; D is ambiguous. Germline CDR1 and CDR2: SGHTA and FQGNSA. V dropped 4 bases and J dropped 2 bases, with 7 bases sitting between them. The CDR3 covers 13 residues. CDR3 protein: CASSSRTTDTQYF. DNA for the CDR3: TGTGCCAGCAGCTCTCGGACCACAGATACGCAGTATTTT.

The chain is built from TRBV12-5 and TRBJ1-2, with 7 bases that match TRBD1. V was clipped by 6 bases and J by 5 bases; unmatched bases: 6. This CDR3 has 13 residues. Germline assignment: CDR1 LGHNT and CDR2 FRNRAP. The DNA for the CDR3 is TGTGCTAGTGGAGGGGAGACAGGGTATGGCTACACCTTC. This codes for CASGGETGYGYTF.

The chain links TRBV7-3 to TRBJ2-1; perhaps TRBD2 as D (6 bases). CDR3 length: 16 amino acids. V was trimmed by 1 base and J by 3 bases, leaving 13 bases between them. The germline V gene has CDR1 SGHTA and CDR2 FQGTGA. DNA of the CDR3: TGTGCCAGCAGCTTAAATAGCGGACAATTCTACAATGAGCAGTTCTTC. Translating gives CASSLNSGQFYNEQFF.

The chain joins TRBV5-1 to TRBJ2-2; 10 bases are shared with TRBD1. Germline trimming cut 2 bases from V and 8 bases from J; bases unmatched to any gene: 9. In germline, CDR1 is SGHRS, CDR2 YFSETQ. This CDR3 has 16 residues. For the CDR3, the DNA is TGCGCCAGCAGCTTCTCTCCGGGACAGGGGAAGGGGGAGCTGTTTTTT. Translated: CASSFSPGQGKGELFF.

The V gene is TRBV6-6, the J gene TRBJ2-7; 9 nucleotides match TRBD1. Germline CDR1 reads MNHNY; CDR2 reads SVGAGI (reference sequence). With V trimmed by 6 bases and J by 2 bases, 2 bases remained unmatched. CDR3 length equals 13 residues. The CDR3, as DNA: TGTGCCAGCAGAAGACAGGGGGCCTACGAGCAGTACTTC. Protein: CASRRQGAYEQYF.

The V gene is TRBV7-9, the J gene TRBJ2-7, with D hard to call. V was cut by 5 bases and J by 9 bases, with 11 bases left in between. This CDR3 spans 11 amino acids. Germline values: CDR1 SEHNR, CDR2 FQNEAQ (reference sequence). This chain's CDR3 is CASSPSVVQYF. Written as DNA, the CDR3 is TGTGCCAGCAGCCCGAGCGTGGTGCAGTACTTC. The whole variable domain, remainder taken from reference TRBV7-9 and TRBJ2-7, is DTGVSQNPRHKITKRGQNVTFRCDPISEHNRLYWYRQTLGQGPEFLTYFQNEAQLEKSRLLSDRFSAERPKGSFSTLEIQRTEQGDSAMYLCASSPSVVQYFGPGTRLTVT.

This rearrangement joins TRBV19 to TRBJ2-7; D not certain. CDR1 is LNHDA and CDR2 is SQIVND in the germline V gene (reference sequence). The ends were cut back, 5 bases at V and 4 bases at J, with 6 bases in the middle. CDR3 size: 11 residues. This CDR3 is CASSVGYEQYF. The DNA for the CDR3 is TGTGCCAGTAGTGTGGGTTACGAGCAGTACTTC.

The rearrangement joins TRBV9 to TRBJ2-2; tentative D call: TRBD2 (5 bases). Looked up from germline, CDR1 is SGDLS and CDR2 is YYNGEE. CDR3 length equals 14 residues. Deletions cut 1 base from V and 3 bases from J, with 7 bases between. CDR3 protein: CASSVRTDTGELFF. The CDR3 DNA follows: TGTGCCAGCAGCGTAAGGACTGACACCGGGGAGCTGTTTTTT.

This chain connects TRBV6-4 to TRBJ2-1, with 10 bases fitting TRBD2. CDR3 size: 15 residues. Germline V CDR1 and CDR2: MRHNA, SNTAGT. V gave up 4 bases and J gave up 0 bases; unmatched junction bases: 0. CDR3 bases: TGTGCCAGCAGTGTAGCGGGGGGCTCCTACAATGAGCAGTTCTTC. Its protein product is CASSVAGGSYNEQFF.

The V and J genes are TRBV27 and TRBJ1-2, with 11 bases that match TRBD1. Germline V CDR1 and CDR2: MNHEY, SMNVEV (reference sequence). This CDR3 has 15 residues. V dropped 4 bases and J dropped 4; count of bases not matched to a gene: 5. The CDR3 is CASSSWTGGSYGYTF. In nucleotides, the CDR3 is TGTGCCAGCAGTTCGTGGACAGGGGGCAGCTATGGCTACACCTTC.

V gene TRBV28 combines with J gene TRBJ2-7; the D is unclear. The germline V and J ends were trimmed by 7 bases and 6 bases, with 13 bases remaining between them. This CDR3 spans 12 amino acids. Per germline, CDR1 MDHEN and CDR2 SYDVKM. The CDR3 here is CASTLDTGEQYF. The DNA for the CDR3 is TGTGCCAGCACCCTTGACACTGGCGAGCAGTACTTC.